The 8 T cell receptor beta chains given below trace back to one sample, sequenced in a study of T cell clonality in common variable immunodeficiency. Repertoires were generated with immunoSEQ multiplex PCR, while TCRdb's copy carries only in-frame clones and drops some. The counts give some 60,000 clones, none of them seen only once; roughly 1.7% is held by the top ten. Sequenced input: peripheral blood mononuclear cells. These TCRs come from a person between 18 and 69 years old in good health.

This clone was observed at least ten times. One end of the junction varies from germline; a read error may be responsible. Read coverage stops 3 residues before the CDR3 terminus; the germline J gene supplies the remainder. This chain links TRBV4-2 with TRBJ2-7; D is unclear. Germline V gene data show CDR1 as LGHNA and CDR2 as YNFKEQ. CDR3 length equals 11 residues. The covered CDR3 bases are TGCGCCAGCAGCCAAGGGCTCGAG. The encoded protein is CASSQGLE. The full CDR3 sequence reads CASSQGLEQYF.

This clone showed up many times. Sequencing ends 3 residues short of the CDR3 end; the germline J gene provides the rest. The V and J genes are TRBV12-3 or TRBV12-4 and TRBJ1-5; D is ambiguous. The V gene lost 2 bases and the J gene lost 4 bases, with 12 bases spanning the gap. This CDR3 region has 15 residues. CDR3 bases read: TGTGCCAGCAGTTTAAAGTTCTGGGCGAATCAGCCC. Amino acid sequence: CASSLKFWANQP. The full CDR3 protein reads CASSLKFWANQPQHF.

This clone appeared a few times. The CDR3 end falls 3 residues outside the read, so it is completed with the germline J gene. This chain joins TRBV13 and TRBJ2-1; the D gene is possibly TRBD1 (6 bases). From germline, CDR1 is PRHDT and CDR2 FYEKMQ (reference sequence). This CDR3 region has 13 residues. V lost 5 bases, J lost 8 bases, and 13 bases lay in between. The CDR3 here is CASSHTGFHEQFF. CDR3 DNA, as far as it was read: TGTGCCAGCAGCCATACAGGGTTTCATGAG. Full variable domain (remainder filled in from reference TRBV13 and TRBJ2-1): AAGVIQSPRHLIKEKRETATLKCYPIPRHDTVYWYQQGPGQDPQFLISFYEKMQSDKGSIPDRFSAQQFSDYHSELNMSSLELGDSALYFCASSHTGFHEQFFGPGTRLTVL.

At least ten counts were recorded for this clone. The sequence runs out 3 residues before the end of the CDR3; the remainder is reconstructed from the germline J gene. The V gene is TRBV29-1, the J gene TRBJ1-1; TRBD1 aligns across 7 bases. Germline V gene sequence: CDR1 SQVTM, CDR2 ANQGSEA. CDR3 size: 14 residues. The V gene end was trimmed by 6 bases and the J gene end by 4 bases; junction bases not matched to a gene: 11. CDR3 bases read: TGCAGCGTGAGGGGGCGTATAGCGGCCACTGAA. Translated: CSVRGRIAATE. From start to end, the CDR3 is CSVRGRIAATEAFF.

This clone was recorded many times. Sequencing ends 3 residues short of the CDR3 end; the germline J gene provides the rest. The chain uses TRBV19 and TRBJ2-5; a possible D gene is TRBD2 (5 bases). This CDR3 is built from 14 residues. V was trimmed by 0 bases and J by 3 bases, leaving 8 bases between them. CDR1 and CDR2 from the germline V gene are LNHDA and SQIVND (reference sequence). The covered CDR3 bases are TGTGCCAGTAGTATAGAAGGGCGGGAAGAGACC. The encoded protein is CASSIEGREET. The entire CDR3 protein is CASSIEGREETQYF.

This clone came up many times. The read ends 3 residues shy of where the CDR3 ends; the end is completed using the germline J gene. The chain has TRBV20-1 and TRBJ2-5; 11 bases match TRBD2. V shed 8 bases, J shed 4 bases, and the junction held 6 bases outside the gene matches. Germline V lookup: CDR1 DFQATT, CDR2 SNEGSKA (reference sequence). The CDR3 runs 13 residues. The CDR3 DNA, read in part, is TGCAGTCTTAGCGGGAGGGCCGCAGAGACC. Translated, it gives CSLSGRAAET. The whole CDR3 region reads CSLSGRAAETQYF.

This clone showed up many times. The read is 3 residues too short to cover the CDR3 end, so that end is filled in from the germline J gene. The chain has TRBV6-2 or TRBV6-3 and TRBJ1-2, with 9 bases that match TRBD1. The CDR3 spans 15 residues. V gave up 6 bases and J gave up 4 bases; unmatched junction bases: 9. CDR1 is MNHEY and CDR2 is SVGEGT in the germline V gene. CDR3 region: CASRIRDREAYGYTF. The DNA read from the CDR3 is TGTGCCAGCAGAATCCGGGACAGGGAGGCCTATGGC.

This clone was recorded at least ten times. The CDR3 is CASSLALQADEQFF. Incomplete CDR3 DNA: TGCGCCAGCAGCTTGGCCCTCCAAGCGGATGAG. The chain carries TRBV5-1 and TRBJ2-1, with D maybe TRBD2 (5 bases). The read finishes 3 residues shy of the CDR3 end, and the germline J gene is used to complete it. There are 14 residues in the CDR3. Germline V gene data show CDR1 as SGHRS and CDR2 as YFSETQ. The V end was cut by 0 bases, the J end by 8 bases, with 12 bases between.